This T cell receptor beta chain appears in the sequencing data of a study of control samples from healthy donors and cancer patients. TCRdb's table, derived via immunoSEQ multiplex PCR, lists solely in-frame clones and lacks some. The table records about 410,000 clones, approximately 92% of them present only once. V lost 0 bases and J 3 bases, leaving 5 bases between the germline ends. Per the germline V gene, CDR1 is LGHDT and CDR2 is YNNKEL (reference sequence). CDR3 size: 13 residues. The chain couples TRBV3-1 (or the pseudogene TRBV3-2) to TRBJ1-1; D not resolved. Sequencing input: PBMCs. The TCR was taken from a man in his forties or fifties with head and neck cancer. This chain's CDR3 is CASSQELYTEAFF. Written as DNA, the CDR3 is TGTGCCAGCAGCCAAGAGCTGTACACTGAAGCTTTCTTT.